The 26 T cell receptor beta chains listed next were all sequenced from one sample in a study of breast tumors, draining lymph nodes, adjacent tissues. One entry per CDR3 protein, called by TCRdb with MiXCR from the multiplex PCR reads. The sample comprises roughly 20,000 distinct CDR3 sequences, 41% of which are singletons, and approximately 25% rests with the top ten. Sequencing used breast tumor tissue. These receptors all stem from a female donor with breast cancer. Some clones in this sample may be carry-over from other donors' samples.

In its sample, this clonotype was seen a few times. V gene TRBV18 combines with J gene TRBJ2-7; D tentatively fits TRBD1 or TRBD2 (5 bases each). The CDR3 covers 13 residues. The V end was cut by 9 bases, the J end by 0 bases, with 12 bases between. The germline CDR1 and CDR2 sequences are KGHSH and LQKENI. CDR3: CASSWDRSYEQYF. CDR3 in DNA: TGTGCCAGTTCCTGGGACCGCTCCTACGAGCAGTACTTC.

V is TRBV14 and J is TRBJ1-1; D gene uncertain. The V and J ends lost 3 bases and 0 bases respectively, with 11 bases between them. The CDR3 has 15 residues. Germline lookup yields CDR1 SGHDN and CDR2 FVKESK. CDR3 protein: CASSHRAGLNTEAFF. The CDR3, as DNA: TGTGCCAGCAGCCACCGGGCGGGCCTGAACACTGAAGCTTTCTTT.

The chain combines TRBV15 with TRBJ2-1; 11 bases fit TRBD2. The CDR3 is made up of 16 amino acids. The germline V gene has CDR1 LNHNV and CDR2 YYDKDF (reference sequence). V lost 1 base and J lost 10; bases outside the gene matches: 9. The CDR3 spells CATSRVAGGPVWEQFF. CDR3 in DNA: TGTGCCACCAGCAGAGTAGCGGGAGGGCCGGTTTGGGAGCAGTTCTTC.

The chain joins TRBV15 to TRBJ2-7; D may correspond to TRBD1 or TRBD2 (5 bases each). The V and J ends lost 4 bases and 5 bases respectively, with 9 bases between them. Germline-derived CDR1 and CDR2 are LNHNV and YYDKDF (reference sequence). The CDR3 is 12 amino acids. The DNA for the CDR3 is TGTGCCACCAGCAAAGGGGACCACGAGCAGTACTTC. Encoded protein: CATSKGDHEQYF.

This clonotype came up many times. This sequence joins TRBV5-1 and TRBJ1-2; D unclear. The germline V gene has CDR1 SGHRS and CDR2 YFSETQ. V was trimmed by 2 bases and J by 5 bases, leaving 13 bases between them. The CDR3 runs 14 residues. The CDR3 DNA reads TGCGCCAGCAGCTTTTACGGGCCGACTTATGGCTACACCTTC. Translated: CASSFYGPTYGYTF.

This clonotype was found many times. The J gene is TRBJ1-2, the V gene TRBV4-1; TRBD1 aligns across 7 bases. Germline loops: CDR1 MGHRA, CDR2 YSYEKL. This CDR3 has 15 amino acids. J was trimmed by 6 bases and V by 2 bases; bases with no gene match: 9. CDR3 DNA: TGCGCCAGCAGCCAATATGGGCAGGGGGGCGATGGCTACACCTTC. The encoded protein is CASSQYGQGGDGYTF.

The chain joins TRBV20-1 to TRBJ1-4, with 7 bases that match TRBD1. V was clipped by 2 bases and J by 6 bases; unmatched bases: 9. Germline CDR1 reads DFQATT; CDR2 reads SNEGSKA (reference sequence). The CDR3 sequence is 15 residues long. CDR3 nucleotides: TGCAGTGCTAGACCTGAGGGGGCATGGGATGAAAAACTGTTTTTT. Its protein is CSARPEGAWDEKLFF.

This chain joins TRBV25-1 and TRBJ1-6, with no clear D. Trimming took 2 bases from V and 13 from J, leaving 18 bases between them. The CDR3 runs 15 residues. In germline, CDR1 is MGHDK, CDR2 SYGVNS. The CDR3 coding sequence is TGTGCCAGCAGTGAACCGGAAAGTTATAAATTCCCCCTCCACTTT. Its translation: CASSEPESYKFPLHF.

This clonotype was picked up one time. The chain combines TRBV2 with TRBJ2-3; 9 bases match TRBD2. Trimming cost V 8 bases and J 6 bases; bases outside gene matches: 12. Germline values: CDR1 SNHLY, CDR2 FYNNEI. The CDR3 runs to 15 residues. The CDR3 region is CASVEGGGAPDTQYF. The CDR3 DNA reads TGTGCCAGCGTTGAAGGCGGGGGGGCACCTGATACGCAGTATTTT.

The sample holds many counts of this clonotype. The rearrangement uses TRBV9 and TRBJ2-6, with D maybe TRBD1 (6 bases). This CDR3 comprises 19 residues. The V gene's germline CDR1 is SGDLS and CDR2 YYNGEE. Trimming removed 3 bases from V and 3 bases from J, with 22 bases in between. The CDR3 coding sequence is TGTGCCAGCAGCGCCTCACCTCAGGGGAGTACACGTGGGGCCAACGTCCTGACTTTC. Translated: CASSASPQGSTRGANVLTF.

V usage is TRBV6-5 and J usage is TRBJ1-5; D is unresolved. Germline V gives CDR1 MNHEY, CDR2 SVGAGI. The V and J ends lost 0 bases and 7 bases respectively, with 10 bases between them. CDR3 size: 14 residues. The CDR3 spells CASSYSSGEQPQHF. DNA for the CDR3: TGTGCCAGCAGTTACTCGAGCGGGGAACAGCCCCAGCATTTT.

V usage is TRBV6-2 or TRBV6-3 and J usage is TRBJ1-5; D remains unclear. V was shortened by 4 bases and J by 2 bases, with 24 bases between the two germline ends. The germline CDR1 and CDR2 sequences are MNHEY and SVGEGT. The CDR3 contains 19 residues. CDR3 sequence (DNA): TGTGCCAGCAGTTCCTTCCTCCGCGGCACCTTAGTCGGCAATCAGCCCCAGCATTTT. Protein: CASSSFLRGTLVGNQPQHF.

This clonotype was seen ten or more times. The CDR3 loop reads CASSLDVIKRMGGYTF. The CDR3 DNA reads as TGTGCCAGCAGTTTAGACGTAATAAAGCGAATGGGAGGCTACACCTTC. This chain connects TRBV12-3 or TRBV12-4 to TRBJ1-2; D is unresolved. This CDR3 is built from 16 residues. Trimming shortened V by 1 base and J by 8 bases, and 20 bases separated the two germline ends.

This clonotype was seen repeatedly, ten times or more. CDR3 protein: CAGERGSNGYTF. CDR3 sequence (DNA): TGTGCCGGAGAGAGGGGGAGCAATGGCTACACCTTC. The rearrangement links TRBV30 to TRBJ1-2; D is possibly TRBD1 (6 bases). The CDR3 sequence is 12 residues long. Germline-derived CDR1 and CDR2 are GTSNPN and SVGIG (reference sequence). V was clipped by 8 bases and J by 6 bases, with 16 bases between them.

For the CDR3, the DNA is TGTGCCATCAGGGGGAACTCAGATCTAGAGACCCAGTACTTC. This codes for CAIRGNSDLETQYF. The chain couples TRBV10-3 to TRBJ2-5; D is unclear. The CDR3 covers 14 residues. V dropped 6 bases and J dropped 4 bases, with 15 bases sitting between them. Germline V gives CDR1 ENHRY, CDR2 SYGVKD.

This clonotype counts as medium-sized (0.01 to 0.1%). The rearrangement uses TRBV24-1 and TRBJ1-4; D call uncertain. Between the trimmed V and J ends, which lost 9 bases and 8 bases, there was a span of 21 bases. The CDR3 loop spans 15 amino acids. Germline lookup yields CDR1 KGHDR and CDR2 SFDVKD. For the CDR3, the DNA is TGTGCCACCCCGACTCGGGCCTTCACCTCCGAAAAACTGTTTTTT. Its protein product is CATPTRAFTSEKLFF.

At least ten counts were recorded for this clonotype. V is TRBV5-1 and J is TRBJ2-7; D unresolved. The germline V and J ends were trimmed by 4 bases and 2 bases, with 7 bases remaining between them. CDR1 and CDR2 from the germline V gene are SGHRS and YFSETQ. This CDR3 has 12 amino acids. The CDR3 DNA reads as TGCGCCAGCAGCGGTGAGACCTACGAGCAGTACTTC. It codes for CASSGETYEQYF.

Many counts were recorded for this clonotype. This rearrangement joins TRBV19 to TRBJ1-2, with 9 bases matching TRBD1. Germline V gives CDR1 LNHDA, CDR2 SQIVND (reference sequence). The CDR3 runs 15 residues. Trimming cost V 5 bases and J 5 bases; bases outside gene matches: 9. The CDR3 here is CASSARQGGTYGYTF. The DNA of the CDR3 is TGTGCCAGTAGTGCGCGACAGGGGGGAACGTATGGCTACACCTTC.

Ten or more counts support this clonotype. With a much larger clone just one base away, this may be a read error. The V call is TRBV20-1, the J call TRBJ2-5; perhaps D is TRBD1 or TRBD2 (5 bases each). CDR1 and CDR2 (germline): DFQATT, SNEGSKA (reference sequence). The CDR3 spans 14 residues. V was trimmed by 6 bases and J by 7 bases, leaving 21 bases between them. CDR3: CSALDGTLGATQYF. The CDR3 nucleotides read TGCAGTGCACTAGACGGGACGTTGGGTGCGACCCAGTACTTC.

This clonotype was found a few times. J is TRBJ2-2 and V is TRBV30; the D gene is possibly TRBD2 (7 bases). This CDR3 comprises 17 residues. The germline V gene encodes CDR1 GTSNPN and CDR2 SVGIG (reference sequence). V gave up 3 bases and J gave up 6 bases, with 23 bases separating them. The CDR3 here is CAWSFLGAGEVPGELFF. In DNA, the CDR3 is TGTGCCTGGAGCTTCCTGGGGGCGGGAGAAGTGCCCGGGGAGCTGTTTTTT.

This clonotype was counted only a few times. CDR3 nucleotide sequence: TGCAGTGCTAGAGATCTGGCGGGGTCTACCTACGAGCAGTACTTC. Translating gives CSARDLAGSTYEQYF. The rearrangement joins TRBV20-1 to TRBJ2-7, with D perhaps TRBD2 (6 bases). Trimming pared 0 bases from V and 2 bases from J, leaving 14 bases between. Germline CDR1 DFQATT, CDR2 SNEGSKA (reference sequence). The CDR3 is 15 amino acids.

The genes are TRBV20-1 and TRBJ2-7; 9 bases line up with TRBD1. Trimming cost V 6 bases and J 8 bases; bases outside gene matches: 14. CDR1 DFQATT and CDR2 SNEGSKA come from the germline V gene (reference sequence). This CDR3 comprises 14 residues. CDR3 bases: TGCAGTGCAACAGACAGGGGGTTTCCTAGCCAGCAGTACTTC. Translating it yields CSATDRGFPSQQYF.

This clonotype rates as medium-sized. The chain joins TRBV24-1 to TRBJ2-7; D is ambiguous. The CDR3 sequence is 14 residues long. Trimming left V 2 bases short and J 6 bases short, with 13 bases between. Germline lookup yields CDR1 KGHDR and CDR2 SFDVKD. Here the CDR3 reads CATSDSFDGSEQYF. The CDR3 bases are TGTGCCACCAGTGATTCCTTTGACGGCTCCGAGCAGTACTTC.

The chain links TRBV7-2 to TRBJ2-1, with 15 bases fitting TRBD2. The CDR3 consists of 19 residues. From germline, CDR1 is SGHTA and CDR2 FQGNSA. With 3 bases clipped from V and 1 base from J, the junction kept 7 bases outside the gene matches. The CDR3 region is CASSFLGLAGGGSYNEQFF. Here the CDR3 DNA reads TGTGCCAGCAGCTTCCTGGGACTAGCGGGAGGAGGTTCCTACAATGAGCAGTTCTTC.

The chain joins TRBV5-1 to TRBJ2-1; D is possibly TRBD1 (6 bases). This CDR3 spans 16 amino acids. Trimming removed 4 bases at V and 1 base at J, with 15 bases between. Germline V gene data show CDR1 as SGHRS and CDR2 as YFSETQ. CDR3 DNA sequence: TGCGCCAGCAGCCCGCTGGACAGAATTTCCTACAATGAGCAGTTCTTC. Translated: CASSPLDRISYNEQFF.

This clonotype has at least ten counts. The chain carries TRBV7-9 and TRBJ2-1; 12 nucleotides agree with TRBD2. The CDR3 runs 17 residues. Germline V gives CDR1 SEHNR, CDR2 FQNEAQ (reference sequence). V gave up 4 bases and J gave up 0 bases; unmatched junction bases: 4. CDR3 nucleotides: TGTGCCAGCAGCTCGACTAGCGGGGGCGCCTCCTACAATGAGCAGTTCTTC. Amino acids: CASSSTSGGASYNEQFF. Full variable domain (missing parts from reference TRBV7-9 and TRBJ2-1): DTGVSQNPRHKITKRGQNVTFRCDPISEHNRLYWYRQTLGQGPEFLTYFQNEAQLEKSRLLSDRFSAERPKGSFSTLEIQRTEQGDSAMYLCASSSTSGGASYNEQFFGPGTRLTVL.